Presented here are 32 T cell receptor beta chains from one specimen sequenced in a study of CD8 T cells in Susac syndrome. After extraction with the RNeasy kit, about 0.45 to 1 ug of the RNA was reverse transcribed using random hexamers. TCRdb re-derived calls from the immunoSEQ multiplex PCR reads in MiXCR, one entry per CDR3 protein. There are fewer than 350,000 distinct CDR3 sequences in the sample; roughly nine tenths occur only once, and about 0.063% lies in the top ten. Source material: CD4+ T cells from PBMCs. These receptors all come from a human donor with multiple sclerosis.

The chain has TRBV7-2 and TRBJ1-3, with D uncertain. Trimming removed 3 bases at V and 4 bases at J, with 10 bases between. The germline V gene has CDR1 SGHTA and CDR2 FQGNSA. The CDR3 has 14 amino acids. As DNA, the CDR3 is TGTGCCAGCAGCTTTGTCGAGGGAGGAAACACCATATATTTT. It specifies CASSFVEGGNTIYF. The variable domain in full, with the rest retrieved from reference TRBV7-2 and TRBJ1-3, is GAGVSQSPSNKVTEKGKDVELRCDPISGHTALYWYRQSLGQGLEFLIYFQGNSAPDKSGLPSDRFSAERTGGSVSTLTIQRTQQEDSAVYLCASSFVEGGNTIYFGEGSWLTVV.

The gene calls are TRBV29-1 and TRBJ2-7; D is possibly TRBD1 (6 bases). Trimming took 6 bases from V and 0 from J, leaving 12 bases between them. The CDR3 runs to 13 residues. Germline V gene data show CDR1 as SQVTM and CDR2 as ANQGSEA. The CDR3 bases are TGCAGCGTCTCAAGGGGGAGCTCCTACGAGCAGTACTTC. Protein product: CSVSRGSSYEQYF.

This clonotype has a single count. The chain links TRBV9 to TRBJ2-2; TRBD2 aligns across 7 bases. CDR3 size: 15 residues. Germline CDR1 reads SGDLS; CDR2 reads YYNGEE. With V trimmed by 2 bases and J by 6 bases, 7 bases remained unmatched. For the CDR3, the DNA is TGTGCCAGCAGCGTTACGACTAGCATGCCCGGGGAGCTGTTTTTT. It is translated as CASSVTTSMPGELFF.

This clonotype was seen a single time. The CDR3 bases are TGTGCCAGCAGTTACCCGTCTTACCGCTCTGGAAACACCATATATTTT. It codes for CASSYPSYRSGNTIYF. This chain links TRBV6-2 or TRBV6-3 with TRBJ1-3, with D hard to call. V lost 2 bases and J 0 bases, leaving 11 bases between the germline ends. The CDR3 has 16 amino acids. Germline lookup yields CDR1 MNHEY and CDR2 SVGEGT.

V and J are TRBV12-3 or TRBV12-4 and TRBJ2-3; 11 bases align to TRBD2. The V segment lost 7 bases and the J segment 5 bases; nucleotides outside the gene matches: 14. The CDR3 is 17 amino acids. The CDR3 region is CASNRLGTSGIGDTQYF. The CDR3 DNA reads TGTGCCAGCAATAGACTCGGGACTAGCGGAATAGGAGATACGCAGTATTTT.

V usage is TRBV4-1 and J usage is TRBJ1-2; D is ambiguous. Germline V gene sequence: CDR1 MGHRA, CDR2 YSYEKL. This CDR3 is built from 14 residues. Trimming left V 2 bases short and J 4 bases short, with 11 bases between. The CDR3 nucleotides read TGCGCCAGCAGCCAAATGGGCCTGGTCTATGGCTACACCTTC. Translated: CASSQMGLVYGYTF.

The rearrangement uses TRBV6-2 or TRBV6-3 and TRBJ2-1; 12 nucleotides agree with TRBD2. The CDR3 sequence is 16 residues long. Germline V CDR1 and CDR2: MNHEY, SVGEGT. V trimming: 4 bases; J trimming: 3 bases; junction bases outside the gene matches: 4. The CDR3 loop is CASSSRTSGVYNEQFF. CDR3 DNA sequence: TGTGCCAGCAGTTCCAGGACTAGCGGGGTCTACAATGAGCAGTTCTTC.

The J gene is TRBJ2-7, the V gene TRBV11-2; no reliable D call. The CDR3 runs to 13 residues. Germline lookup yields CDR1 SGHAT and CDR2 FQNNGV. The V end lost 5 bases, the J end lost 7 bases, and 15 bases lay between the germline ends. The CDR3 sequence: CASSRSPVGEQYF. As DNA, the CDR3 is TGTGCCAGCAGCCGGTCCCCCGTGGGGGAGCAGTACTTC.

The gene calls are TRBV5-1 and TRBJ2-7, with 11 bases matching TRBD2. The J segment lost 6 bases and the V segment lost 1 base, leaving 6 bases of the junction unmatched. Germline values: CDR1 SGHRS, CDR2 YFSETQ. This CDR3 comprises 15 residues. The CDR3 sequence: CASSLTSGRPGEQYF. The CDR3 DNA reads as TGCGCCAGCAGCTTGACTAGCGGGAGACCCGGCGAGCAGTACTTC.

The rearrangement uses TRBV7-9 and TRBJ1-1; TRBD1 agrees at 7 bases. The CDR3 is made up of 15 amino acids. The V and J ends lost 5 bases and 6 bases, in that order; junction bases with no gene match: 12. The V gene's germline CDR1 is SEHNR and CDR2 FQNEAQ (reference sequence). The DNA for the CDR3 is TGTGCCAGCAGCATAGGAGGACAGGCTGTCGCTGAAGCTTTCTTT. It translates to CASSIGGQAVAEAFF.

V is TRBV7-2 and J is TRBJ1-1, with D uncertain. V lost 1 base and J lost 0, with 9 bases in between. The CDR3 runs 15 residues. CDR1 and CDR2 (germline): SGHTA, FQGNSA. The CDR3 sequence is CASSLVELLNTEAFF. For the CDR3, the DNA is TGTGCCAGCAGCTTAGTGGAACTATTGAACACTGAAGCTTTCTTT.

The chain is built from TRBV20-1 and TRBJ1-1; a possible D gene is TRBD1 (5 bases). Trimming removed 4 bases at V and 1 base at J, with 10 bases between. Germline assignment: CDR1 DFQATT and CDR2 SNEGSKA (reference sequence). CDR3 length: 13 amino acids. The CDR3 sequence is CSATYGANTEAFF. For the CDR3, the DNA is TGCAGTGCTACATACGGGGCGAACACTGAAGCTTTCTTT.

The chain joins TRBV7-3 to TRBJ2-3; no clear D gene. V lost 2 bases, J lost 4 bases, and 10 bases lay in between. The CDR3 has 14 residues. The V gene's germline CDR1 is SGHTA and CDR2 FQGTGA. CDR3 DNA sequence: TGTGCCAGCAGCTTAGGGCTAAAGCCAGATACGCAGTATTTT. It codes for CASSLGLKPDTQYF.

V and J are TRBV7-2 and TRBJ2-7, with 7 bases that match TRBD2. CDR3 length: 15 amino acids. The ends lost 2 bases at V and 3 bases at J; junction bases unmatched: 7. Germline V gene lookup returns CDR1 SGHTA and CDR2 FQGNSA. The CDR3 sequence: CASSLRVGGSYEQYF. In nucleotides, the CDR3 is TGTGCCAGCAGCTTACGGGTCGGCGGGAGCTACGAGCAGTACTTC.

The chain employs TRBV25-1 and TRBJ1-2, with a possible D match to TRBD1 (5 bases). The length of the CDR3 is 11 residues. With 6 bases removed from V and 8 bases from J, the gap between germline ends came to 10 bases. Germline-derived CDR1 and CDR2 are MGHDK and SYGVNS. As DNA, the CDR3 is TGTGCCAGCAGAGGGACGGGCGGCTACACCTTC. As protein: CASRGTGGYTF.

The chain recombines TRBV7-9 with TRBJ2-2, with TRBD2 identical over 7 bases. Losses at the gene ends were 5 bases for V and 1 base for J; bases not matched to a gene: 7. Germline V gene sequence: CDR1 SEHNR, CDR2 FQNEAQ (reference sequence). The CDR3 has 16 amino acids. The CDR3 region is CASSPRLAMNTGELFF. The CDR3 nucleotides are TGTGCCAGCAGCCCGAGACTAGCCATGAACACCGGGGAGCTGTTTTTT.

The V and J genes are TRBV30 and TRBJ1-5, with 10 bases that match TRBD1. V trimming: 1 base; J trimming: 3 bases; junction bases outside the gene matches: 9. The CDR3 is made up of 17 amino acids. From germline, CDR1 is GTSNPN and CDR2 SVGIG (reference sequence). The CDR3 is CAWSEGQGPGINQPQHF. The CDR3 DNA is TGTGCCTGGAGTGAGGGACAGGGGCCGGGTATCAATCAGCCCCAGCATTTT.

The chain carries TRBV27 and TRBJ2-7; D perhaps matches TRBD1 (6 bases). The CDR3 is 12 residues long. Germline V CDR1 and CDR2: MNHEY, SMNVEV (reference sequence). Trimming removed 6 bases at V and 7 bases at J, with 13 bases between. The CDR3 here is CASRRYQGEQYF. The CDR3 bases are TGTGCCAGCAGAAGATATCAGGGGGAGCAGTACTTC.

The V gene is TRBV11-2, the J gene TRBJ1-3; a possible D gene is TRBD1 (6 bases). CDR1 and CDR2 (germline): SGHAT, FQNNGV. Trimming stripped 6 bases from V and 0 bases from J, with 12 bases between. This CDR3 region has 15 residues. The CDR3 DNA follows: TGTGCCAGCAGTAAGAGGGGGACCTCTGGAAACACCATATATTTT. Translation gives CASSKRGTSGNTIYF.

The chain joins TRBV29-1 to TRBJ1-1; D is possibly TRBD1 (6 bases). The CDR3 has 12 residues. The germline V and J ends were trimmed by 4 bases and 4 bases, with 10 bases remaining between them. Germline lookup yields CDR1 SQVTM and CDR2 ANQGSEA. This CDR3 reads CSVGRGATEAFF. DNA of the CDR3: TGCAGCGTTGGTCGGGGGGCCACTGAAGCTTTCTTT.

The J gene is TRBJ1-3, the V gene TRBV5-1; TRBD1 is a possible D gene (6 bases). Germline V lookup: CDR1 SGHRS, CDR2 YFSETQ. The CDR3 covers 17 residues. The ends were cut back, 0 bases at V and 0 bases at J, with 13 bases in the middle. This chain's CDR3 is CASSLAGTRYSGNTIYF. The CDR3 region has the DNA TGCGCCAGCAGCTTGGCCGGGACACGGTACTCTGGAAACACCATATATTTT. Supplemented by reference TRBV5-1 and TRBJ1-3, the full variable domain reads KAGVTQTPRYLIKTRGQQVTLSCSPISGHRSVSWYQQTPGQGLQFLFEYFSETQRNKGNFPGRFSGRQFSNSRSEMNVSTLELGDSALYLCASSLAGTRYSGNTIYFGEGSWLTVV.

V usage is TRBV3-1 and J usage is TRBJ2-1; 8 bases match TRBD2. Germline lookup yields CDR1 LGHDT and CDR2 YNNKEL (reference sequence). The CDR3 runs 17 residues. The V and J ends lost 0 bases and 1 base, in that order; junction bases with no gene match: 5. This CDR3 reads CASSQDNLAGSYNEQFF. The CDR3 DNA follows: TGTGCCAGCAGCCAAGATAATCTAGCGGGTTCCTACAATGAGCAGTTCTTC.

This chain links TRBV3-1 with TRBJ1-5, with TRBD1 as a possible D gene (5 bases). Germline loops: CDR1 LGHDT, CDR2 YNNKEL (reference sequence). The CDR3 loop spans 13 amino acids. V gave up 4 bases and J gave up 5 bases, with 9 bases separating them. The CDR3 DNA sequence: TGTGCCAGCAGCCCATCAGGGTATCAGCCCCAGCATTTT. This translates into CASSPSGYQPQHF.

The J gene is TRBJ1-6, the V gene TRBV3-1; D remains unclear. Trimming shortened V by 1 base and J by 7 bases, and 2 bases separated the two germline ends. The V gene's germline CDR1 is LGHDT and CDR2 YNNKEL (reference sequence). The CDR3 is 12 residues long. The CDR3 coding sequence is TGTGCCAGCAGCCAAGGGAATTCACCCCTCCACTTT. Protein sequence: CASSQGNSPLHF.

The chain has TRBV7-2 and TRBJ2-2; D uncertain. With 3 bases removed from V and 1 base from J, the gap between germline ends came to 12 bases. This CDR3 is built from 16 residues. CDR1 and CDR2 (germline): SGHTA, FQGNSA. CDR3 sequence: CASSFGSLGNTGELFF. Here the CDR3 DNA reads TGTGCCAGCAGCTTTGGTAGTCTGGGGAACACCGGGGAGCTGTTTTTT.

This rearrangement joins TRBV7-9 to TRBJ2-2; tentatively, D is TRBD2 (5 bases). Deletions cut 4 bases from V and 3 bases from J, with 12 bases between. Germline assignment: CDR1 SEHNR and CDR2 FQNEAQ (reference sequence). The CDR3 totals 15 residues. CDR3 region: CASSSPGVDTGELFF. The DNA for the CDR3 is TGTGCCAGCAGCTCCCCCGGGGTGGACACCGGGGAGCTGTTTTTT.

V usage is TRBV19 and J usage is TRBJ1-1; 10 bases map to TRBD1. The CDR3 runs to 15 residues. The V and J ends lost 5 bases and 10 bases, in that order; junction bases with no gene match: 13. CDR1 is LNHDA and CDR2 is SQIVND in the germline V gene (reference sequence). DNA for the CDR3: TGTGCCAGTAGTGTTACCGGGACAGGGGCCGCAGTAGCTTTCTTT. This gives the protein CASSVTGTGAAVAFF.

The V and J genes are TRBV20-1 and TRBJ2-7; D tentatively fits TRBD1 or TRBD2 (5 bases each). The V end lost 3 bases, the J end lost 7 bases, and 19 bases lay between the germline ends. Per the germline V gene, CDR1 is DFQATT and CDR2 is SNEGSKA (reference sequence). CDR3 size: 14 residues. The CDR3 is CSASRTMKSGEQYF. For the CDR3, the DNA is TGCAGTGCTAGTAGGACAATGAAATCGGGGGAGCAGTACTTC.

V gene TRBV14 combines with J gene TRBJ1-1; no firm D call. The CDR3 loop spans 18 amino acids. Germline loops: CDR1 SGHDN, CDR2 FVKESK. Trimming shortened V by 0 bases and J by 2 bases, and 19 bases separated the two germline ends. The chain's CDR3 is CASSQEGWKEAPNTEAFF. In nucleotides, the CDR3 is TGTGCCAGCAGCCAAGAAGGTTGGAAGGAGGCCCCCAACACTGAAGCTTTCTTT.

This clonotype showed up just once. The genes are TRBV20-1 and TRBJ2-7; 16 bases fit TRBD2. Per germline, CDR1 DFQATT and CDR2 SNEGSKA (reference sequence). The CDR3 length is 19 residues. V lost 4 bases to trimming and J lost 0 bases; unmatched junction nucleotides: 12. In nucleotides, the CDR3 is TGCAGTGCTAAAACTACCCCAGGGACTAGCGGGAGGGCCTCCTACGAGCAGTACTTC. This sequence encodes CSAKTTPGTSGRASYEQYF.

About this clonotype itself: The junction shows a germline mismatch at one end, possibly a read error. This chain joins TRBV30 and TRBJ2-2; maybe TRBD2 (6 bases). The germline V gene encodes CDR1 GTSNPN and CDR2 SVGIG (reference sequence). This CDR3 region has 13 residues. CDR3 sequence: CAWSARPLGGLFF. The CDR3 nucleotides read TGTGCCTGGAGTGCGAGACCTTTGGGGGGGCTGTTTTTT.

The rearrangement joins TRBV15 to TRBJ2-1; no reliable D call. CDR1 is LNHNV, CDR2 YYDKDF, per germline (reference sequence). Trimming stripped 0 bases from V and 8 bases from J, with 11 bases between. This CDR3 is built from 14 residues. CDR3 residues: CATSRDRFEDEQFF. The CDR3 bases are TGTGCCACCAGCAGAGATCGGTTCGAGGATGAGCAGTTCTTC.